This T cell receptor (beta chain) appears in the sequencing data of a study of shared clonotypes between healthy human individuals. Naive CD8 cells, CD45RO-negative and positively selected for CCR7, excluded terminally differentiated effector memory CD45RA+ cells. TCRdb's copy holds only in-frame clones and misses some; the assay was immunoSEQ multiplex PCR. The sample contains millions of clones, roughly 95% of which appear only once. V was clipped by 5 bases and J by 6 bases; unmatched bases: 4. The CDR3 consists of 14 residues. Per germline, CDR1 SGHDT and CDR2 YYEEEE. The chain combines TRBV5-6 with TRBJ1-4, with 10 bases aligning to TRBD1. Sample: naive CD8+ T cells sorted from blood. The sequence derives from a man aged 18 to 29 in good health. CDR3 residues: CASRAGTGDEKLFF. The CDR3 DNA reads as TGTGCCAGCAGGGCCGGGACAGGGGATGAAAAACTGTTTTTT. The entire variable domain, with the rest obtained from reference TRBV5-6 and TRBJ1-4, is as follows: DAGVTQSPTHLIKTRGQQVTLRCSPKSGHDTVSWYQQALGQGPQFIFQYYEEEERQRGNFPDRFSGHQFPNYSSELNVNALLLGDSALYLCASRAGTGDEKLFFGSGTQLSVL.